This T cell receptor (beta chain) was observed in a study of T cell repertoires in cytomegalovirus infection. Overall study findings and caveats: Carriers of CMV and the relevant HLA type were discriminated by public TCR beta frequency. Dominant in the ex vivo response were TCR beta clonotypes restricted by HLA-C and specific for CMV.

The CDR3 length is 12 residues. Looked up from germline, CDR1 is DFQATT and CDR2 is SNEGSKA (reference sequence). V lost 5 bases and J lost 5; bases outside the gene matches: 5. The table lists this clonotype with many counts. Its target is not known. TCRdb fed the reads into MiXCR, producing one record per CDR3 protein. This sample has some 300,000 distinct CDR3 sequences; about a tenth occur once, and the top ten carry 2% to 3%. This TCR came from a human donor in good health (CMV status not recorded). Some clones in this sample may be carry-over from other donors' samples. Sample: PBMCs. This chain joins TRBV20-1 and TRBJ2-5, with 7 bases that match TRBD2. Written as DNA, the CDR3 is TGCAGTGCTGGGGGGAGGGAGGAGACCCAGTACTTC. This sequence encodes CSAGGREETQYF.